Following are 24 T cell receptor beta chains from one sample sequenced in a study of blood T cell repertoires in COVID-19. Here immunoSEQ multiplex PCR was the method, and the copy in TCRdb shows in-frame clones only, minus some. The sample includes fewer than 300,000 clones, roughly 90% seen only once; the top ten take under 9.5%. The sequenced material came from PBMCs or T cells enriched from blood (not recorded which). Source of these receptors: a man aged 40-49 years who had recovered from COVID-19.

CDR3 amino acids: CASSSTRLTVGASYNEQFF. CDR3 in DNA: TGTGCCAGCAGTTCCACCCGACTGACAGTAGGGGCCTCCTACAATGAGCAGTTCTTC. The chain is built from TRBV6-2 or TRBV6-3 and TRBJ2-1; D may be TRBD1 (5 bases). This CDR3 is 19 amino acids long. V shed 4 bases and J shed 0 bases, with 22 bases lying between them. CDR1 and CDR2 (germline): MNHEY, SVGEGT.

This chain uses TRBV27 with TRBJ1-1; D remains ambiguous. The CDR3 is 12 amino acids. The germline V gene encodes CDR1 MNHEY and CDR2 SMNVEV (reference sequence). V lost 6 bases and J 1 base, leaving 6 bases between the germline ends. CDR3 sequence (DNA): TGTGCCAGCAGCCCCGGGAACACTGAAGCTTTCTTT. This translates into CASSPGNTEAFF.

The genes are TRBV19 and TRBJ2-2; 7 nucleotides align to TRBD1. This CDR3 is built from 16 residues. Germline CDR1 reads LNHDA; CDR2 reads SQIVND (reference sequence). After removal of 8 bases from V and 8 bases from J, the junction contained 17 bases not matched to a gene. The DNA of the CDR3 is TGTGCCAGTCGCACAGACCGGACAGGAGGCTGGGGGGAGCTGTTTTTT. Its translation: CASRTDRTGGWGELFF.

This chain uses TRBV11-2 with TRBJ1-2, with a possible D match to TRBD1 (5 bases). The CDR3 has 13 residues. CDR1 and CDR2 (germline): SGHAT, FQNNGV. The V end lost 5 bases, the J end lost 8 bases, and 15 bases lay between the germline ends. CDR3 bases: TGTGCCAGCAGCCCGGGGCAGGGAGGAGGCTACACCTTC. Protein: CASSPGQGGGYTF.

The rearrangement joins TRBV6-1 to TRBJ2-2, with unresolved D. Trimming shortened V by 0 bases and J by 5 bases, and 13 bases separated the two germline ends. The CDR3 runs 16 residues. The germline V gene has CDR1 MNHNS and CDR2 SASEGT. CDR3 amino acids: CASSEATAPGTGELFF. DNA of the CDR3: TGTGCCAGCAGTGAAGCGACGGCTCCAGGTACCGGGGAGCTGTTTTTT.

The genes are TRBV4-1 and TRBJ2-7; 7 bases map to TRBD1. CDR1 and CDR2 (germline): MGHRA, YSYEKL. CDR3 length: 15 amino acids. V lost 4 bases, J lost 1 base, and 7 bases stayed unmatched. The CDR3 region has the DNA TGCGCCAGCAGCCCAGCCAAGGGACAGTCCTACGAGCAGTACTTC. Residues: CASSPAKGQSYEQYF.

This chain joins TRBV7-9 and TRBJ1-2; 7 bases are shared with TRBD1. Looked up from germline, CDR1 is SEHNR and CDR2 is FQNEAQ (reference sequence). CDR3 size: 13 residues. The junction had 2 bases not matched to a gene; V was cut back by 5 bases and J by 2 bases. The CDR3 sequence: CASSTQGNYGYTF. The CDR3 nucleotides read TGTGCCAGCAGCACACAGGGGAACTATGGCTACACCTTC.

This sequence joins TRBV6-6 and TRBJ2-3, with 9 bases fitting TRBD2. V shed 6 bases and J 1 base; nucleotides not matched to a gene: 8. From germline, CDR1 is MNHNY and CDR2 SVGAGI (reference sequence). The CDR3 sequence is 16 residues long. CDR3 nucleotides: TGTGCCAGCAGCTCAATAGCGGGAGCCGGCACAGATACGCAGTATTTT. It codes for CASSSIAGAGTDTQYF.

The DNA of the CDR3 is TGTGCCAGCAGTTACAGCGACTCCATACTCTATGGCTACACCTTC. This codes for CASSYSDSILYGYTF. This rearrangement joins TRBV6-5 to TRBJ1-2; no clear D. The CDR3 contains 15 residues. The germline V gene has CDR1 MNHEY and CDR2 SVGAGI. Deletions cut 2 bases from V and 4 bases from J, with 14 bases between.

This chain connects TRBV3-1 (or the pseudogene TRBV3-2) to TRBJ1-6; TRBD1 agrees at 7 bases. CDR3 length equals 19 residues. The J segment lost 6 bases and the V segment lost 2 bases, leaving 16 bases of the junction unmatched. Germline CDR1 reads LGHDT; CDR2 reads YNNKEL (reference sequence). The CDR3 DNA reads as TGTGCCAGCAGCCAACATATTAGCGTAGGGGGCAAATTTAATTCACCCCTCCACTTT. Protein product: CASSQHISVGGKFNSPLHF.

This chain connects TRBV27 to TRBJ2-5, with 9 bases aligning to TRBD2. Germline trimming cut 6 bases from V and 4 bases from J; bases unmatched to any gene: 12. Germline CDR1 and CDR2: MNHEY and SMNVEV (reference sequence). The CDR3 runs 16 residues. The CDR3 reads CASRGGSGSRLETQYF. CDR3 in DNA: TGTGCCAGCAGGGGGGGTAGCGGGAGTAGGTTAGAGACCCAGTACTTC.

J is TRBJ1-1 and V is TRBV7-2, with D possibly matching TRBD1 (6 bases). The CDR3 has 14 amino acids. Germline assignment: CDR1 SGHTA and CDR2 FQGNSA. V was cut by 0 bases and J by 4 bases, with 9 bases left in between. The CDR3 here is CASSLARGSTEAFF. The CDR3 DNA follows: TGTGCCAGCAGCTTAGCCAGGGGAAGCACTGAAGCTTTCTTT.

About this clone: Additional DNA sequences in this sample encode the identical CDR3. The genes are TRBV9 and TRBJ2-5; 7 bases fit TRBD1. CDR1 and CDR2 from the germline V gene are SGDLS and YYNGEE. This CDR3 contains 14 residues. V trimming: 4 bases; J trimming: 1 base; junction bases outside the gene matches: 4. CDR3 in DNA: TGTGCCAGCAGCTTAGGGACAGTCCAAGAGACCCAGTACTTC. It yields the protein CASSLGTVQETQYF.

This sequence joins TRBV9 and TRBJ2-1; possible D gene TRBD2, 6 bases. The CDR3 contains 15 residues. The V end lost 3 bases, the J end lost 4 bases, and 14 bases lay between the germline ends. Germline CDR1 reads SGDLS; CDR2 reads YYNGEE. The CDR3 spells CASSALASFYNEQFF. The DNA for the CDR3 is TGTGCCAGCAGCGCACTAGCATCGTTTTACAATGAGCAGTTCTTC.

The chain is built from TRBV4-1 and TRBJ2-6; 9 positions match TRBD1. Germline V gene sequence: CDR1 MGHRA, CDR2 YSYEKL. V trimming: 1 base; J trimming: 4 bases; junction bases outside the gene matches: 8. CDR3 length: 18 residues. DNA of the CDR3: TGCGCCAGCAGCCAAGCCCCGGGACAGGGAACCGGGGCCAACGTCCTGACTTTC. It specifies CASSQAPGQGTGANVLTF.

The V gene is TRBV7-8, the J gene TRBJ2-7; D perhaps matches TRBD2 (6 bases). The germline V gene encodes CDR1 SGHVS and CDR2 FQNEAQ. The CDR3 spans 14 residues. The V and J ends lost 1 base and 7 bases respectively, with 14 bases between them. The CDR3 nucleotides are TGTGCCAGCAGCTTAGAGGGGCTCGGGGGAGAGCAGTACTTC. Its protein product is CASSLEGLGGEQYF. Full variable domain (outside the CDR3, taken from reference TRBV7-8 and TRBJ2-7): GAGVSQSPRYKVAKRGQDVALRCDPISGHVSLFWYQQALGQGPEFLTYFQNEAQLDKSGLPSDRFFAERPEGSVSTLKIQRTQQEDSAVYLCASSLEGLGGEQYFGPGTRLTVT.

This clone has only a few counts. This rearrangement joins TRBV19 to TRBJ1-5, with TRBD1 identical over 9 bases. Unmatched junction bases numbered 8, after V lost 5 bases and J lost 0 bases. The germline gives CDR1 LNHDA, CDR2 SQIVND (reference sequence). CDR3 length: 17 residues. CDR3 residues: CASSGIQGAYSNQPQHF. CDR3 bases: TGTGCCAGTAGTGGAATACAGGGGGCATATAGCAATCAGCCCCAGCATTTT.

This clone was found once. This same CDR3 is encoded by further DNA sequences in the sample. The chain recombines TRBV6-5 with TRBJ1-1, with TRBD1 identical over 8 bases. After removal of 6 bases from V and 5 bases from J, the junction contained 5 bases not matched to a gene. Germline V gene lookup returns CDR1 MNHEY and CDR2 SVGAGI. The CDR3 is 13 residues long. As DNA, the CDR3 is TGTGCCAGCAGACTGACAGGGGTGACTGAAGCTTTCTTT. This encodes CASRLTGVTEAFF.

This chain uses TRBV6-4 with TRBJ2-1; TRBD1 matches at 7 bases. The CDR3 totals 17 residues. V dropped 3 bases and J dropped 0; count of bases not matched to a gene: 8. Germline V gene data show CDR1 as MRHNA and CDR2 as SNTAGT. The CDR3 here is CASSETGTASSYNEQFF. As DNA, the CDR3 is TGTGCCAGCAGTGAAACCGGGACAGCCAGCTCCTACAATGAGCAGTTCTTC.

The V gene is TRBV29-1, the J gene TRBJ1-2, with 7 nucleotides matching TRBD1. CDR3 size: 14 residues. V was clipped by 6 bases and J by 3 bases; unmatched bases: 10. From germline, CDR1 is SQVTM and CDR2 ANQGSEA. CDR3 region: CSVEIRQGYYGYTF. The CDR3 bases are TGCAGCGTAGAGATTCGACAGGGCTACTATGGCTACACCTTC.

The CDR3 DNA sequence: TGTGCCAGCAGAAGACAGCCGACAGATACGCAGTATTTT. Its protein product is CASRRQPTDTQYF. The V gene is TRBV7-3, the J gene TRBJ2-3; tentatively, D is TRBD1 (5 bases). Trimming stripped 6 bases from V and 3 bases from J, with 10 bases between. The CDR3 covers 13 residues. Germline CDR1 and CDR2: SGHTA and FQGTGA.

This chain uses TRBV28 with TRBJ1-5; D gene ambiguous. V shed 6 bases and J shed 2 bases, with 11 bases lying between them. Germline-derived CDR1 and CDR2 are MDHEN and SYDVKM. The CDR3 contains 14 residues. CDR3 amino acids: CASSRLARNQPQHF. In DNA, the CDR3 is TGTGCCAGCAGCCGACTGGCCCGCAATCAGCCCCAGCATTTT.

V gene TRBV29-1 combines with J gene TRBJ1-1, with D hard to call. Trimming shortened V by 6 bases and J by 11 bases, and 13 bases separated the two germline ends. CDR3 length: 10 amino acids. Germline values: CDR1 SQVTM, CDR2 ANQGSEA. CDR3 region: CSVAEVEAFF. In DNA, the CDR3 is TGCAGCGTAGCTGAAGTTGAGGCTTTCTTT. Variable domain in full (rest from reference TRBV29-1 and TRBJ1-1): SAVISQKPSRDICQRGTSLTIQCQVDSQVTMMFWYRQQPGQSLTLIATANQGSEATYESGFVIDKFPISRPNLTFSTLTVSNMSPEDSSIYLCSVAEVEAFFGQGTRLTVV.

This clone was detected a few times. The CDR3 DNA reads as TGTGCCAGCAGCTTAGGGACAGAAAATTCACCCCTCCACTTT. Translation gives CASSLGTENSPLHF. J is TRBJ1-6 and V is TRBV7-3; 7 bases align to TRBD1. In germline, CDR1 is SGHTA, CDR2 FQGTGA. The CDR3 consists of 14 residues. Trimming removed 2 bases from V and 7 bases from J; junction bases left unmatched: 2.